Each of the 31 T cell receptor beta chains below was sequenced from the same sample in a study of early stage breast cancer tumors. Sequencing was performed with immunoSEQ multiplex PCR; in TCRdb, only in-frame clones are kept and a portion is missing. The data hold about 29,000 clones, with around four fifths observed a single time. Sequencing used blood. These receptors all come from a person aged 45 to 59 with breast cancer.

The J gene is TRBJ1-1, the V gene TRBV5-6; D unclear. The CDR3 runs 15 residues. Germline CDR1 is SGHDT and CDR2 is YYEEEE. Deletions cut 1 base from V and 0 bases from J, with 10 bases between. The CDR3, as DNA: TGTGCCAGCAGCTTGTGGGAGGGAATGAACACTGAAGCTTTCTTT. Encoded protein: CASSLWEGMNTEAFF.

The genes are TRBV19 and TRBJ2-2; 10 bases fit TRBD2. This CDR3 spans 16 amino acids. Germline CDR1 and CDR2: LNHDA and SQIVND (reference sequence). V was clipped by 4 bases and J by 4 bases; unmatched bases: 6. The CDR3 reads CASSNSGGAITGELFF. The CDR3 DNA reads TGTGCCAGTAGTAACAGCGGGGGGGCGATCACCGGGGAGCTGTTTTTT. Variable domain in full (rest from reference TRBV19 and TRBJ2-2): DGGITQSPKYLFRKEGQNVTLSCEQNLNHDAMYWYRQDPGQGLRLIYYSQIVNDFQKGDIAEGYSVSREKKESFPLTVTSAQKNPTAFYLCASSNSGGAITGELFFGEGSRLTVL.

J is TRBJ2-7 and V is TRBV9; D ambiguous. Germline CDR1 SGDLS, CDR2 YYNGEE. The CDR3 sequence is 15 residues long. Trimming removed 0 bases from V and 2 bases from J, with 12 bases in between. The CDR3 DNA reads TGTGCCAGCAGCGTAGCCATTACGGATCCCTACGAGCAGTACTTC. Its protein product is CASSVAITDPYEQYF.

The chain joins TRBV6-4 to TRBJ2-2, with D possibly TRBD1 on 5 matching bases. Between the trimmed V and J ends, which lost 0 bases and 1 base, there was a span of 9 bases. The CDR3 consists of 16 residues. CDR1 MRHNA and CDR2 SNTAGT come from the germline V gene. CDR3 nucleotides: TGTGCCAGCAGTGACTCGGGCAGGGAGAACACCGGGGAGCTGTTTTTT. Its translation is CASSDSGRENTGELFF.

V and J are TRBV21-1 and TRBJ2-7; TRBD1, the table's D call, was not compared with the DNA. TRBV21-1 is recorded as a pseudogene. The CDR3 loop spans 15 amino acids. Here the CDR3 reads CASSKGQGLRDEQYF. CDR3 coding DNA: TGTGCCAGCAGCAAAGGGCAGGGCCTTCGGGACGAGCAGTACTTC.

V is TRBV4-1 and J is TRBJ2-3; 8 bases line up with TRBD1. The junction had 9 bases not matched to a gene; V was cut back by 1 base and J by 3 bases. Per the germline V gene, CDR1 is MGHRA and CDR2 is YSYEKL. This CDR3 comprises 17 residues. The CDR3 protein is CASSQGRGQGITDTQYF. The CDR3 nucleotides read TGCGCCAGCAGCCAAGGTCGTGGACAGGGTATTACAGATACGCAGTATTTT.

The CDR3 region has the DNA TGTGCCAGCAGGGAGAATTCACCCCTCCACTTT. As protein: CASRENSPLHF. V and J are TRBV28 and TRBJ1-6; no clear D. The CDR3 is 11 amino acids. Germline CDR1 reads MDHEN; CDR2 reads SYDVKM. V dropped 6 bases and J dropped 7 bases, with 4 bases sitting between them.

The chain carries TRBV5-1 and TRBJ1-1; tentative D call: TRBD1 (6 bases). The CDR3 is made up of 14 amino acids. V lost 4 bases and J 2 bases, leaving 12 bases between the germline ends. Germline CDR1 reads SGHRS; CDR2 reads YFSETQ. Written as DNA, the CDR3 is TGCGCCAGCAGCACCGGGACATCTAACACTGAAGCTTTCTTT. Translating gives CASSTGTSNTEAFF.

The rearrangement joins TRBV5-1 to TRBJ1-6; D not resolved. The ends were cut back, 4 bases at V and 7 bases at J, with 12 bases in the middle. Germline V gene sequence: CDR1 SGHRS, CDR2 YFSETQ. This CDR3 is 14 amino acids long. CDR3 loop: CASSEGEWNSPLHF. The CDR3 DNA follows: TGCGCCAGCAGCGAGGGAGAGTGGAATTCACCCCTCCACTTT.

This clone was counted once. The chain has TRBV7-2 and TRBJ2-7; D is tentatively TRBD1 or TRBD2 (5 bases each). The V end lost 1 base, the J end lost 3 bases, and 13 bases lay between the germline ends. Germline-derived CDR1 and CDR2 are SGHTA and FQGNSA. The CDR3 contains 15 residues. CDR3 amino acids: CASSLEGTPGYEQYF. The CDR3 DNA reads TGTGCCAGCAGCTTAGAAGGGACCCCCGGCTACGAGCAGTACTTC. The whole variable domain, filled in from reference TRBV7-2 and TRBJ2-7, reads GAGVSQSPSNKVTEKGKDVELRCDPISGHTALYWYRQSLGQGLEFLIYFQGNSAPDKSGLPSDRFSAERTGGSVSTLTIQRTQQEDSAVYLCASSLEGTPGYEQYFGPGTRLTVT.

The genes are TRBV28 and TRBJ1-5; D remains ambiguous. The V end was cut by 6 bases, the J end by 6 bases, with 9 bases between. The CDR3 is 12 amino acids. Germline CDR1 is MDHEN and CDR2 is SYDVKM. CDR3 coding DNA: TGTGCCAGCAGAGCTAGGGTTCAGCCCCAGCATTTT. Amino acid sequence: CASRARVQPQHF.

This sequence joins TRBV7-9 and TRBJ2-1; D possibly matches TRBD1 or TRBD2 (5 bases each). The V end lost 3 bases, the J end lost 10 bases, and 19 bases lay between the germline ends. Germline V gene sequence: CDR1 SEHNR, CDR2 FQNEAQ (reference sequence). This CDR3 has 15 amino acids. The CDR3 bases are TGTGCCAGCAGCTTGTCCGGACGGGGCGGTCGGGAGCAGTTCTTC. It is translated as CASSLSGRGGREQFF.

The rearrangement joins TRBV7-2 to TRBJ1-2; D is undetermined. The V and J ends lost 4 bases and 2 bases respectively, with 20 bases between them. CDR1 and CDR2 (germline): SGHTA, FQGNSA. This CDR3 region has 17 residues. The DNA of the CDR3 is TGTGCCAGCAGCTCCCCCACGATTGGACTCCTAAACTATGGCTACACCTTC. Amino acid sequence: CASSSPTIGLLNYGYTF.

The chain couples TRBV5-4 to TRBJ1-5; D is perhaps TRBD1 (5 bases). The CDR3 loop spans 15 amino acids. CDR1 SGHNT and CDR2 YYREEE come from the germline V gene (reference sequence). Trimming removed 4 bases at V and 0 bases at J, with 11 bases between. The CDR3 DNA reads TGTGCCAGCAGCCCCGGGGCAGATAGCAATCAGCCCCAGCATTTT. Translated: CASSPGADSNQPQHF.

V is TRBV7-3 and J is TRBJ1-1; D possibly corresponds to TRBD1 (6 bases). The CDR3 sequence is 14 residues long. CDR1 is SGHTA, CDR2 FQGTGA, per germline. Between the trimmed V and J ends, which lost 2 bases and 2 bases, there was a span of 9 bases. CDR3 nucleotides: TGTGCCAGCAGCTTAGGAGGGGGAAACACTGAAGCTTTCTTT. This sequence encodes CASSLGGGNTEAFF.

A few counts support this clone. The V gene is TRBV5-1, the J gene TRBJ2-3, with unresolved D. The V end lost 5 bases, the J end lost 0 bases, and 16 bases lay between the germline ends. The CDR3 is 16 amino acids. Germline V lookup: CDR1 SGHRS, CDR2 YFSETQ. The CDR3 DNA is TGCGCCAGCAGTTGGTTTCAAACCGTTAGCACAGATACGCAGTATTTT. It codes for CASSWFQTVSTDTQYF.

This clone was seen more than once but under ten times. The chain couples TRBV5-1 to TRBJ1-2; TRBD1 matches 10 bases. V dropped 3 bases and J dropped 8; count of bases not matched to a gene: 7. From germline, CDR1 is SGHRS and CDR2 YFSETQ. The CDR3 is 14 amino acids. The CDR3 nucleotides are TGCGCCAGCAGCTGGACCGGGACAGGGGACGGCTACACCTTC. As protein: CASSWTGTGDGYTF.

This sequence joins TRBV21-1 and TRBJ2-5; the table calls TRBD1, which could not be checked here. TRBV21-1 is a pseudogene. The CDR3 consists of 17 residues. CDR3 coding DNA: TGTGCCAGCAGCAAACAATCCGGGACAGGGACCCGAGAGACCCAGTACTTC. Its translation: CASSKQSGTGTRETQYF.

V and J are TRBV7-9 and TRBJ2-5; no firm D call. The germline gives CDR1 SEHNR, CDR2 FQNEAQ (reference sequence). The CDR3 length is 11 residues. Trimming pared 3 bases from V and 2 bases from J, leaving 1 base between. The CDR3 loop reads CASSFQETQYF. CDR3 nucleotide sequence: TGTGCCAGCAGCTTTCAAGAGACCCAGTACTTC.

The chain recombines TRBV9 with TRBJ2-7; 9 bases line up with TRBD2. Germline values: CDR1 SGDLS, CDR2 YYNGEE. The CDR3 contains 18 residues. V shed 0 bases and J 2 bases; nucleotides not matched to a gene: 12. In nucleotides, the CDR3 is TGTGCCAGCAGCGTAGGAGGGGGTAGCGGGGGTCCCGCCTACGAGCAGTACTTC. Amino acids: CASSVGGGSGGPAYEQYF.

This sequence joins TRBV27 and TRBJ1-6; D is possibly TRBD1 (6 bases). The germline CDR1 and CDR2 sequences are MNHEY and SMNVEV (reference sequence). The V end lost 0 bases, the J end lost 7 bases, and 13 bases lay between the germline ends. The CDR3 covers 16 residues. The CDR3 DNA is TGTGCCAGCAGTTTATCGGCCGGGACACCCAATTCACCCCTCCACTTT. It codes for CASSLSAGTPNSPLHF.

Turning to this clone: An end of the junction differs from the germline gene, which may be a read error. The chain joins TRBV7-2 to TRBJ2-3, with a weak D call TRBD2 (5 bases). Looked up from germline, CDR1 is SGHTA and CDR2 is FQGNSA. This CDR3 has 14 amino acids. CDR3 bases: TGTGCCAGCAGCTTCCGGAGGAGCACAGATACGCTGTATTTT. The encoded protein is CASSFRRSTDTLYF.

The chain uses TRBV6-1 and TRBJ1-2; perhaps TRBD1 as D (6 bases). The V end lost 2 bases, the J end lost 1 base, and 14 bases lay between the germline ends. The CDR3 runs to 16 residues. The V gene's germline CDR1 is MNHNS and CDR2 SASEGT. This CDR3 is CASSESLGALNYGYTF. CDR3 DNA sequence: TGTGCCAGCAGTGAATCATTGGGGGCCCTTAACTATGGCTACACCTTC.

V usage is TRBV18 and J usage is TRBJ2-7; TRBD2 agrees at 11 bases. Germline assignment: CDR1 KGHSH and CDR2 LQKENI. This CDR3 is 14 amino acids long. J was trimmed by 3 bases and V by 4 bases; bases with no gene match: 2. CDR3: CASSRTSGSYEQYF. The CDR3 coding sequence is TGTGCCAGCTCACGAACTAGCGGGAGCTACGAGCAGTACTTC.

The chain has TRBV4-3 and TRBJ2-7; 9 bases agree with TRBD1. J gave up 2 bases and V 3 bases, and 5 bases lay outside the gene matches. The germline gives CDR1 LGHNA, CDR2 YSLEER. The CDR3 is 15 amino acids. The CDR3 DNA reads as TGCGCCAGCAGCCAGGGGACAGGGAGAGCCTACGAGCAGTACTTC. This translates into CASSQGTGRAYEQYF.

This chain uses TRBV7-9 with TRBJ2-3; D might be TRBD1 (5 bases). Trimming removed 7 bases from V and 2 bases from J, with 16 bases in between. The germline gives CDR1 SEHNR, CDR2 FQNEAQ (reference sequence). This CDR3 contains 15 residues. In DNA, the CDR3 is TGTGCCAGCATCCTAACCCAGGGTTTCACAGATACGCAGTATTTT. It codes for CASILTQGFTDTQYF.

In its sample, this clone was seen once. The chain carries TRBV21-1 and TRBJ2-7; the table gives TRBD2 as D, unverified against the DNA. TRBV21-1 is shown as a pseudogene. CDR3 size: 18 residues. This chain's CDR3 is CASSKELGSGRFSNEQYF. CDR3 bases: TGTGCCAGCAGCAAAGAACTGGGTAGCGGGAGATTTAGCAACGAGCAGTACTTC.

This clone has only one observation. CDR3 in amino acids: CASSVRGSNTGELFF. The CDR3 coding sequence is TGTGCCAGCAGCGTACGGGGATCGAACACCGGGGAGCTGTTTTTT. The chain employs TRBV9 and TRBJ2-2; tentative D call: TRBD2 (5 bases). V was pared by 1 base and J by 0 bases, with 7 bases between. CDR1 SGDLS and CDR2 YYNGEE come from the germline V gene. There are 15 residues in the CDR3. Based on the CDR3 plus reference TRBV9 and TRBJ2-2, the full variable domain is DSGVTQTPKHLITATGQRVTLRCSPRSGDLSVYWYQQSLDQGLQFLIQYYNGEERAKGNILERFSAQQFPDLHSELNLSSLELGDSALYFCASSVRGSNTGELFFGEGSRLTVL.

This sequence joins TRBV27 and TRBJ2-2; a possible D gene is TRBD1 (5 bases). V lost 7 bases and J lost 0, with 9 bases in between. Per germline, CDR1 MNHEY and CDR2 SMNVEV (reference sequence). The CDR3 loop spans 14 amino acids. The CDR3 region is CASTRTTNTGELFF. CDR3 nucleotides: TGTGCCAGCACAAGGACAACGAACACCGGGGAGCTGTTTTTT.

This clone showed up just a few times. This sequence joins TRBV2 and TRBJ1-2; no definite D call. Germline CDR1 reads SNHLY; CDR2 reads FYNNEI. The CDR3 has 13 residues. Trimming took off 2 bases at V and 6 bases at J, with 10 bases between the two ends. DNA of the CDR3: TGTGCCAGCAGTGAACTGGGAGACGATGGCTACACCTTC. Amino acid sequence: CASSELGDDGYTF.

This clone has more than one count but fewer than ten. V is TRBV4-1 and J is TRBJ2-7, with D uncertain. Germline V lookup: CDR1 MGHRA, CDR2 YSYEKL. V gave up 4 bases and J gave up 2 bases, with 12 bases separating them. The CDR3 spans 14 residues. The CDR3, as DNA: TGCGCCAGCAGCCTTTCAGACGCGACCTACGAGCAGTACTTC. Its translation: CASSLSDATYEQYF.